This T cell receptor (beta chain) came from a study of cytomegalovirus exposure and HLA in healthy donors. Study results and caveats: A later analysis revealed that TCR association rates differed between HLA loci, peaking at DRB1 and bottoming out at HLA-C.

PCR was performed using 60 Vbeta and 13 Jbeta primers. Sequencing used immunoSEQ multiplex PCR; TCRdb keeps in-frame clones, though not all of them. The sample carries 70,000 to 85,000 clones, approximately 60% recorded once. Germline V gene sequence: CDR1 SQVTM, CDR2 ANQGSEA. The J segment lost 4 bases and the V segment lost 7 bases, leaving 8 bases of the junction unmatched. The CDR3 consists of 13 residues. A word on this clone: Its target is not known.

This chain links TRBV29-1 with TRBJ2-3, with 7 bases identical to TRBD1. The source material was PBMCs. This receptor was identified in a male donor in good health and CMV-seropositive. The CDR3 protein is CSGSRQGPDTQYF. The DNA of the CDR3 is TGCAGCGGGAGTCGACAGGGCCCAGATACGCAGTATTTT.